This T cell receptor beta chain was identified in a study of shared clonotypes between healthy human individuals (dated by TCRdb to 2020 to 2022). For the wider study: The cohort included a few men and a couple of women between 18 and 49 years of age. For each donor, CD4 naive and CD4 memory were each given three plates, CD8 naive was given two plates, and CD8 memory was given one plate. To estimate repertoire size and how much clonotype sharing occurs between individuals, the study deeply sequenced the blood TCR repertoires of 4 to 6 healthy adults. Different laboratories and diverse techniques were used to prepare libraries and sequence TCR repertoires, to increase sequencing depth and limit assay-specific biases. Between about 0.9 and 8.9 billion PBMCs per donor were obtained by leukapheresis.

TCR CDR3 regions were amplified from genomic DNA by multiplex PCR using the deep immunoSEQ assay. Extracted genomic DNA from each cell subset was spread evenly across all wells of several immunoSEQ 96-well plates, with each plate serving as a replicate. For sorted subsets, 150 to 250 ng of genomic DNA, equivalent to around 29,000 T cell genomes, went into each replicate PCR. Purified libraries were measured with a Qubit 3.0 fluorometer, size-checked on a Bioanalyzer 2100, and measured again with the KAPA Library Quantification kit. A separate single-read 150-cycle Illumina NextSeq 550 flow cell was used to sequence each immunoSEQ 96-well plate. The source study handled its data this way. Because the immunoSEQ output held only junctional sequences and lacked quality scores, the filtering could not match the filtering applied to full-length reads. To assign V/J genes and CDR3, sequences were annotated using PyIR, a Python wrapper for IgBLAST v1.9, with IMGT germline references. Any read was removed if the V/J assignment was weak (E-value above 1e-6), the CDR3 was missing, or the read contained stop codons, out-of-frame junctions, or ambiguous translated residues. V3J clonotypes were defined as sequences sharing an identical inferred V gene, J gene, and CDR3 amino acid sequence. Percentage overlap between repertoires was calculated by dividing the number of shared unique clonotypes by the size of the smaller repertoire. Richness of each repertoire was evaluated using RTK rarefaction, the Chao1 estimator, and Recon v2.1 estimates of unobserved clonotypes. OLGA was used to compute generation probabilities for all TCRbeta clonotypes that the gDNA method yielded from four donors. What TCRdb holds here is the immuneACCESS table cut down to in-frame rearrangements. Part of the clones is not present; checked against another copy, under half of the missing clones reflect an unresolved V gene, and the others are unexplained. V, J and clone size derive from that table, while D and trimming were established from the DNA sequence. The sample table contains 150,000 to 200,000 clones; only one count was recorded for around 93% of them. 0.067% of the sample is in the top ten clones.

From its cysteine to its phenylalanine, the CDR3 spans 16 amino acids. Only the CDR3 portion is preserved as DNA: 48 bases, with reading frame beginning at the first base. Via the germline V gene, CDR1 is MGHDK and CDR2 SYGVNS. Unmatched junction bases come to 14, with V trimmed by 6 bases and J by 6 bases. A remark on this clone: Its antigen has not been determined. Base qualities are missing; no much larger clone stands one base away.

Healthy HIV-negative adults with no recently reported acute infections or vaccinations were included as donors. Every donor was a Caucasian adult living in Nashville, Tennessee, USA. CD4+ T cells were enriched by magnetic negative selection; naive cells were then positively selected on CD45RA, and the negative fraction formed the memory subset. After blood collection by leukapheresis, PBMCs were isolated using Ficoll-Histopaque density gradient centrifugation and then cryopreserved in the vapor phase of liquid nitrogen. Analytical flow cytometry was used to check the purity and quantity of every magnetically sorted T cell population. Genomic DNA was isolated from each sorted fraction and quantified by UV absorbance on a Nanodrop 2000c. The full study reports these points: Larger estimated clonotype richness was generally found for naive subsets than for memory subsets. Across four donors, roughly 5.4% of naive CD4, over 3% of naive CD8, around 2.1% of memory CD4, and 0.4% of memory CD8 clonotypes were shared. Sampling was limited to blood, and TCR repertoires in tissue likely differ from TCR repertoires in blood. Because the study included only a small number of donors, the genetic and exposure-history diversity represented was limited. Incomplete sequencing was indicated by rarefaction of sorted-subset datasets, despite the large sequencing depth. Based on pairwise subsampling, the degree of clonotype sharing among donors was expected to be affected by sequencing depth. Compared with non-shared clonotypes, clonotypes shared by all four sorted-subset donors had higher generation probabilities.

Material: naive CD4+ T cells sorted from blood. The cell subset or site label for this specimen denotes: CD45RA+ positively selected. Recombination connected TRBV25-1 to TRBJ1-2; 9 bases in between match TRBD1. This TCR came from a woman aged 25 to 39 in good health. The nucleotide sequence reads TGTGCCAGCAGCCTCCGGACAGGGGTTGTTCAGGATGGCTACACCTTC. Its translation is CASSLRTGVVQDGYTF.